The 14 T cell receptor beta chains below were found in one sample sequenced in a study of blood T cell repertoires in COVID-19 (dated by TCRdb to 2020 to 2022). Libraries were prepared through the immunoSEQ multiplex PCR assay. Sourced from immuneACCESS, this table was stored by TCRdb with only in-frame sequences that have V and J called. A share of the clones is absent; for the studies checked, an unresolved V gene accounts for under half, and the remainder has no known explanation. Counted in this sample were approximately 240,000 clones; about nine tenths of them appeared once. The ten biggest clones cover more than 5% of the sample. Sequenced sample: PBMCs or T cells enriched from blood (not recorded which). These receptors all stem from a woman between 25 and 40 years old with acute COVID-19.

This rearrangement joins TRBV28 to TRBJ2-1; TRBD2 aligns across 10 bases. Germline-derived CDR1 and CDR2 are MDHEN and SYDVKM. The CDR3 sequence is 16 residues long. With 4 bases clipped from V and 7 bases from J, the junction kept 10 bases outside the gene matches. In nucleotides, the CDR3 is TGTGCCAGCAGTTCCCCTAGCGGGAGACTAGGGAATGAGCAGTTCTTC. Its translation: CASSSPSGRLGNEQFF. Based on the CDR3 plus reference TRBV28 and TRBJ2-1, the full variable domain is DVKVTQSSRYLVKRTGEKVFLECVQDMDHENMFWYRQDPGLGLRLIYFSYDVKMKEKGDIPEGYSVSREKKERFSLILESASTNQTSMYLCASSSPSGRLGNEQFFGPGTRLTVL.

The CDR3 bases are TGCGCCAGCAGCCAAGAGGGGGGACCGAATCAGCCCCAGCATTTT. This encodes CASSQEGGPNQPQHF. This rearrangement joins TRBV4-3 to TRBJ1-5, with D possibly being TRBD1 (5 bases). The CDR3 is made up of 15 amino acids. Germline CDR1 reads LGHNA; CDR2 reads YSLEER. With 0 bases removed from V and 4 bases from J, the gap between germline ends came to 10 bases.

The rearrangement links TRBV12-3 or TRBV12-4 to TRBJ1-1; D uncertain. The V gene lost 6 bases and the J gene lost 0 bases, with 8 bases spanning the gap. The CDR3 sequence is 13 residues long. The CDR3 region is CASSPPVNTEAFF. Written as DNA, the CDR3 is TGTGCCAGCAGCCCCCCGGTGAACACTGAAGCTTTCTTT.

The V and J genes are TRBV6-2 or TRBV6-3 and TRBJ2-7; D unclear. The germline V and J ends were trimmed by 5 bases and 1 base, with 9 bases remaining between them. Germline V gene sequence: CDR1 MNHEY, CDR2 SVGEGT. The CDR3 has 13 amino acids. This chain's CDR3 is CASSQTVSYEQYF. As DNA, the CDR3 is TGTGCCAGCAGTCAAACAGTTTCCTACGAGCAGTACTTC.

This sequence joins TRBV6-5 and TRBJ2-1; 8 nucleotides align to TRBD1. Germline assignment: CDR1 MNHEY and CDR2 SVGAGI. V was clipped by 4 bases and J by 6 bases; unmatched bases: 8. The CDR3 totals 15 residues. The CDR3 loop is CASSSAGGAVNEQFF. In DNA form, the CDR3 reads TGTGCCAGCAGTTCCGCAGGGGGCGCGGTCAATGAGCAGTTCTTC.

The chain carries TRBV15 and TRBJ2-2; D is unresolved. Germline CDR1 LNHNV, CDR2 YYDKDF (reference sequence). The CDR3 is 17 amino acids. V gave up 0 bases and J gave up 1 base, with 12 bases separating them. The chain's CDR3 is CATSRDPGRLNTGELFF. CDR3 coding DNA: TGTGCCACCAGCAGAGATCCCGGCAGGCTGAACACCGGGGAGCTGTTTTTT.

This chain joins TRBV4-1 and TRBJ2-7, with 7 bases lining up with TRBD1. With V trimmed by 0 bases and J by 3 bases, 5 bases remained unmatched. Germline CDR1 is MGHRA and CDR2 is YSYEKL. The CDR3 has 15 amino acids. CDR3 nucleotides: TGCGCCAGCAGCCAAGATGAGGGGGCCATCTACGAGCAGTACTTC. As protein: CASSQDEGAIYEQYF.

This sequence joins TRBV6-1 and TRBJ1-6, with D possibly being TRBD1 (5 bases). Trimming took off 1 base at V and 7 bases at J, with 14 bases between the two ends. This CDR3 comprises 16 residues. The germline gives CDR1 MNHNS, CDR2 SASEGT. The CDR3: CASSEVPAGKNSPLHF. The CDR3 DNA sequence: TGTGCCAGCAGTGAAGTCCCGGCAGGGAAAAATTCACCCCTCCACTTT.

The CDR3 DNA is TGCAGTGCTAGTGTGACAGTATTCTCCTACGAGCAGTACTTC. Its protein product is CSASVTVFSYEQYF. The chain joins TRBV20-1 to TRBJ2-7, with D perhaps matching TRBD1 (5 bases). Germline CDR1 DFQATT, CDR2 SNEGSKA (reference sequence). The V end was cut by 3 bases, the J end by 0 bases, with 12 bases between. The CDR3 is 14 amino acids.

The table lists this clone with a few counts. The rearrangement uses TRBV2 and TRBJ1-2; D ambiguous. V shed 4 bases and J shed 8 bases, with 14 bases lying between them. Germline V gene lookup returns CDR1 SNHLY and CDR2 FYNNEI. This CDR3 region has 13 residues. As DNA, the CDR3 is TGTGCCAGCAGTGTCGGCTCCACGGGAGGCTACACCTTC. Amino acids: CASSVGSTGGYTF. The full variable domain, completed using reference TRBV2 and TRBJ1-2, is EPEVTQTPSHQVTQMGQEVILRCVPISNHLYFYWYRQILGQKVEFLVSFYNNEISEKSEIFDDQFSVERPDGSNFTLKIRSTKLEDSAMYFCASSVGSTGGYTFGSGTRLTVV.

The chain carries TRBV2 and TRBJ2-3; 7 bases fit TRBD2. This CDR3 has 17 amino acids. Germline assignment: CDR1 SNHLY and CDR2 FYNNEI. Trimming took 2 bases from V and 0 from J; bases not matched to a gene: 8. Here the CDR3 reads CASSEWLAALSTDTQYF. Written as DNA, the CDR3 is TGTGCCAGCAGTGAATGGCTAGCGGCCCTAAGCACAGATACGCAGTATTTT.

The chain is built from TRBV2 and TRBJ1-5; a weak D match, TRBD1 (5 bases). V lost 5 bases and J 7 bases, leaving 12 bases between the germline ends. Germline V gene data show CDR1 as SNHLY and CDR2 as FYNNEI. The CDR3 contains 13 residues. The CDR3 loop is CASSISGMQPQHF. CDR3 nucleotide sequence: TGTGCCAGCAGTATCTCAGGGATGCAGCCCCAGCATTTT.

This clone was observed a single time. The V and J genes are TRBV7-9 and TRBJ1-1, with D unclear. The CDR3 loop spans 17 amino acids. Germline values: CDR1 SEHNR, CDR2 FQNEAQ (reference sequence). V was cut by 0 bases and J by 1 base, with 15 bases left in between. CDR3 in DNA: TGTGCCAGCAGCTTAGCGGTTAAGAGGGCCCAGAACACTGAAGCTTTCTTT. It codes for CASSLAVKRAQNTEAFF.

The gene calls are TRBV6-2 or TRBV6-3 and TRBJ2-4; perhaps TRBD2 as D (6 bases). This CDR3 has 13 amino acids. Germline V gene data show CDR1 as MNHEY and CDR2 as SVGEGT. Trimming stripped 5 bases from V and 9 bases from J, with 14 bases between. The CDR3 DNA reads TGTGCCAGCAGTCGAGGGACTGTTGGCATTCAGTACTTC. This translates into CASSRGTVGIQYF.